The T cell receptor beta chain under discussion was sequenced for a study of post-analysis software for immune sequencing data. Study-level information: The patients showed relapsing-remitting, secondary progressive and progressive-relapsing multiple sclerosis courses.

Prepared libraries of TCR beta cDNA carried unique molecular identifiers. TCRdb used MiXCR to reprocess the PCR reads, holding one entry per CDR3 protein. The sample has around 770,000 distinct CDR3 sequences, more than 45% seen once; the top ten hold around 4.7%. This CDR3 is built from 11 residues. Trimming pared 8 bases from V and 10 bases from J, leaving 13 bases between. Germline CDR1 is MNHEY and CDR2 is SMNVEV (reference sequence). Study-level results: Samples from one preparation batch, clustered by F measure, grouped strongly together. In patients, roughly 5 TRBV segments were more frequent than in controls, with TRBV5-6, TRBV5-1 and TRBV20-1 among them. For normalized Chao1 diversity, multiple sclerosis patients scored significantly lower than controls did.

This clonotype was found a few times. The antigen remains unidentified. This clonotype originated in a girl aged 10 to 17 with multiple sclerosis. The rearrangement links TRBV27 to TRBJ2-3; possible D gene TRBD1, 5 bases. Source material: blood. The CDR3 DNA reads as TGTGCCAGCCGGATGAAGGGGCCGCAGTATTTT. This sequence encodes CASRMKGPQYF.